These 32 T cell receptor beta chains were all obtained from the same sample, sequenced in a study of T cell responses to AZD1222 COVID-19 vaccine. Generated by immunoSEQ multiplex PCR, the TCRdb table keeps only in-frame clones and is missing some. The sample includes about 140,000 clones. The specimen was peripheral blood. These receptors all stem from an adult in good health.

The chain is built from TRBV18 and TRBJ1-4, with 9 bases that match TRBD1. The length of the CDR3 is 14 residues. Germline V CDR1 and CDR2: KGHSH, LQKENI. V lost 4 bases, J lost 8 bases, and 5 bases stayed unmatched. The CDR3 coding sequence is TGTGCCAGCTCACTGGACAGGGGCGACGAAAAACTGTTTTTT. Translation: CASSLDRGDEKLFF. The full variable domain, completed using reference TRBV18 and TRBJ1-4, is NAGVMQNPRHLVRRRGQEARLRCSPMKGHSHVYWYRQLPEEGLKFMVYLQKENIIDESGMPKERFSAEFPKEGPSILRIQQVVRGDSAAYFCASSLDRGDEKLFFGSGTQLSVL.

The chain has TRBV7-2 and TRBJ1-6, with a weak D call TRBD1 (6 bases). The CDR3 sequence is 15 residues long. CDR1 and CDR2 (germline): SGHTA, FQGNSA. The V gene lost 3 bases and the J gene lost 4 bases, with 10 bases spanning the gap. As DNA, the CDR3 is TGTGCCAGCAGCTTGGGCAGGGGATATAATTCACCCCTCCACTTT. Protein product: CASSLGRGYNSPLHF. Drawing the rest from reference TRBV7-2 and TRBJ1-6, the complete variable domain is GAGVSQSPSNKVTEKGKDVELRCDPISGHTALYWYRQSLGQGLEFLIYFQGNSAPDKSGLPSDRFSAERTGGSVSTLTIQRTQQEDSAVYLCASSLGRGYNSPLHFGNGTRLTVT.

The chain links TRBV27 to TRBJ2-1; no clear D. Trimming cost V 2 bases and J 1 base, with 9 bases left between them. The CDR3 contains 15 residues. Germline CDR1 MNHEY, CDR2 SMNVEV (reference sequence). In nucleotides, the CDR3 is TGTGCCAGCAGTTTAGGGTGGGGATCCTACAATGAGCAGTTCTTC. This translates into CASSLGWGSYNEQFF.

This chain links TRBV18 with TRBJ1-1; perhaps TRBD1 as D (6 bases). The ends were cut back, 2 bases at V and 5 bases at J, with 9 bases in the middle. In germline, CDR1 is KGHSH, CDR2 LQKENI. The CDR3 totals 13 residues. DNA for the CDR3: TGTGCCAGCTCACCAAGGGGGTCTACTGAAGCTTTCTTT. Translation gives CASSPRGSTEAFF. Using reference TRBV18 and TRBJ1-1 for the parts outside the CDR3, the full variable domain is NAGVMQNPRHLVRRRGQEARLRCSPMKGHSHVYWYRQLPEEGLKFMVYLQKENIIDESGMPKERFSAEFPKEGPSILRIQQVVRGDSAAYFCASSPRGSTEAFFGQGTRLTVV.

This chain links TRBV6-5 with TRBJ1-1; D might be TRBD1 (5 bases). With 6 bases removed from V and 0 bases from J, the gap between germline ends came to 8 bases. In germline, CDR1 is MNHEY, CDR2 SVGAGI. The CDR3 spans 13 residues. DNA for the CDR3: TGTGCCAGCAGGGACAATATGAACACTGAAGCTTTCTTT. Protein sequence: CASRDNMNTEAFF.

The chain uses TRBV7-2 and TRBJ1-1; TRBD1 matches at 9 bases. CDR3 size: 14 residues. Germline assignment: CDR1 SGHTA and CDR2 FQGNSA. Losses at the gene ends were 1 base for V and 8 bases for J; bases not matched to a gene: 5. In DNA, the CDR3 is TGTGCCAGCAGCTTAGGGGGACAGGGACGGGAAGCTTTCTTT. Translating it yields CASSLGGQGREAFF.

This chain links TRBV9 with TRBJ2-1, with a possible D match to TRBD1 (5 bases). Trimming cost V 2 bases and J 6 bases, with 9 bases left between them. The CDR3 contains 13 residues. Germline values: CDR1 SGDLS, CDR2 YYNGEE. CDR3 in DNA: TGTGCCAGCAGCGTCAACAGGCTCAATGAGCAGTTCTTC. This encodes CASSVNRLNEQFF. The variable domain in full, completed from reference TRBV9 and TRBJ2-1, reads DSGVTQTPKHLITATGQRVTLRCSPRSGDLSVYWYQQSLDQGLQFLIQYYNGEERAKGNILERFSAQQFPDLHSELNLSSLELGDSALYFCASSVNRLNEQFFGPGTRLTVL.

V is TRBV19 and J is TRBJ2-5; the match to TRBD1 covers 8 bases. CDR1 and CDR2 (germline): LNHDA, SQIVND (reference sequence). This CDR3 has 16 residues. Trimming cost V 3 bases and J 5 bases; bases outside gene matches: 11. The CDR3 reads CASSIRTGSVRETQYF. CDR3 bases: TGTGCCAGTAGTATTCGGACAGGGTCTGTCCGGGAGACCCAGTACTTC. The whole variable domain, filled in from reference TRBV19 and TRBJ2-5, reads DGGITQSPKYLFRKEGQNVTLSCEQNLNHDAMYWYRQDPGQGLRLIYYSQIVNDFQKGDIAEGYSVSREKKESFPLTVTSAQKNPTAFYLCASSIRTGSVRETQYFGPGTRLLVL.

The V call is TRBV5-1, the J call TRBJ1-5; the D is unclear. This CDR3 has 13 amino acids. Germline loops: CDR1 SGHRS, CDR2 YFSETQ. V shed 0 bases and J shed 6 bases, with 7 bases lying between them. CDR3 region: CASSLGGSQPQHF. The CDR3, as DNA: TGCGCCAGCAGCTTGGGAGGAAGTCAGCCCCAGCATTTT.

V is TRBV3-1 (or the pseudogene TRBV3-2) and J is TRBJ1-2; D is unresolved. The V gene lost 0 bases and the J gene lost 7 bases, with 12 bases spanning the gap. Germline CDR1 is LGHDT and CDR2 is YNNKEL (reference sequence). This CDR3 has 14 residues. The CDR3 DNA is TGTGCCAGCAGCCAAGATCACGAGGGCCGTGGCTACACCTTC. This gives the protein CASSQDHEGRGYTF.

The J gene is TRBJ2-5, the V gene TRBV6-5, with TRBD2 matching 8 bases. The CDR3 spans 14 residues. Germline V gene sequence: CDR1 MNHEY, CDR2 SVGAGI. The J segment lost 5 bases and the V segment lost 5 bases, leaving 7 bases of the junction unmatched. The DNA for the CDR3 is TGTGCCAGCAGTCCGCTTCTAGCGGGCGAGACCCAGTACTTC. Protein product: CASSPLLAGETQYF.

The V call is TRBV7-2, the J call TRBJ2-1, with TRBD2 identical over 9 bases. The CDR3 runs to 17 residues. The junction had 6 bases not matched to a gene; V was cut back by 3 bases and J by 0 bases. Germline lookup yields CDR1 SGHTA and CDR2 FQGNSA. Here the CDR3 DNA reads TGTGCCAGCAGCTTGGTCAGCGGGGGGAGCTCCTACAATGAGCAGTTCTTC. Protein product: CASSLVSGGSSYNEQFF.

The chain joins TRBV6-2 or TRBV6-3 to TRBJ2-1; D gene ambiguous. The CDR3 consists of 13 residues. V was cut by 4 bases and J by 9 bases, with 13 bases left in between. In germline, CDR1 is MNHEY, CDR2 SVGEGT. The CDR3 reads CASSSTRNGEQFF. CDR3 DNA sequence: TGTGCCAGCAGTTCCACCCGTAACGGTGAGCAGTTCTTC.

The V call is TRBV5-1, the J call TRBJ2-3; TRBD2 matches 9 bases. The CDR3 is made up of 18 amino acids. Germline trimming cut 0 bases from V and 0 bases from J; bases unmatched to any gene: 8. Germline V lookup: CDR1 SGHRS, CDR2 YFSETQ. The CDR3 nucleotides read TGCGCCAGCAGCTTGGGGATTAGCGGGGGAGCTAGCACAGATACGCAGTATTTT. This gives the protein CASSLGISGGASTDTQYF. The variable domain in full, with the rest retrieved from reference TRBV5-1 and TRBJ2-3, is KAGVTQTPRYLIKTRGQQVTLSCSPISGHRSVSWYQQTPGQGLQFLFEYFSETQRNKGNFPGRFSGRQFSNSRSEMNVSTLELGDSALYLCASSLGISGGASTDTQYFGPGTRLTVL.

The rearrangement joins TRBV4-1 to TRBJ1-3; TRBD1 aligns across 7 bases. The CDR3 is made up of 18 amino acids. CDR1 is MGHRA and CDR2 is YSYEKL in the germline V gene. V was clipped by 1 base and J by 5 bases; unmatched bases: 14. The DNA of the CDR3 is TGCGCCAGCAGCCAAGGACAGGGTAGCGCTAACTTCCGAAACACCATATATTTT. This translates into CASSQGQGSANFRNTIYF.

The V and J genes are TRBV5-6 and TRBJ1-2, with a tentative D call TRBD1 (5 bases). Germline V gives CDR1 SGHDT, CDR2 YYEEEE. V was cut by 5 bases and J by 8 bases, with 28 bases left in between. There are 17 residues in the CDR3. In DNA form, the CDR3 reads TGTGCCAGCAGTAACTTGAAGAGGGAAGAGCCTTGGGGGGGCTACACCTTC. Residues: CASSNLKREEPWGGYTF. Full variable domain (missing parts from reference TRBV5-6 and TRBJ1-2): DAGVTQSPTHLIKTRGQQVTLRCSPKSGHDTVSWYQQALGQGPQFIFQYYEEEERQRGNFPDRFSGHQFPNYSSELNVNALLLGDSALYLCASSNLKREEPWGGYTFGSGTRLTVV.

The chain is built from TRBV15 and TRBJ1-4; perhaps TRBD1 as D (6 bases). Deletions cut 4 bases from V and 5 bases from J, with 14 bases between. This CDR3 contains 15 residues. Germline V gene data show CDR1 as LNHNV and CDR2 as YYDKDF (reference sequence). In DNA form, the CDR3 reads TGTGCCACCAGCACCCGACAGGTTCGGAATGAAAAACTGTTTTTT. This encodes CATSTRQVRNEKLFF. Full variable domain (missing parts from reference TRBV15 and TRBJ1-4): DAMVIQNPRYQVTQFGKPVTLSCSQTLNHNVMYWYQQKSSQAPKLLFHYYDKDFNNEADTPDNFQSRRPNTSFCFLDIRSPGLGDTAMYLCATSTRQVRNEKLFFGSGTQLSVL.

The chain has TRBV6-6 and TRBJ1-5; possible D gene TRBD1, 5 bases. CDR3 length equals 13 residues. CDR1 MNHNY and CDR2 SVGAGI come from the germline V gene (reference sequence). With 2 bases removed from V and 4 bases from J, the gap between germline ends came to 6 bases. CDR3 nucleotides: TGTGCCAGCAGTTACGCAGGGAATCAGCCCCAGCATTTT. It yields the protein CASSYAGNQPQHF.

The chain's CDR3 is CASASGVSGLGYEQYF. In DNA form, the CDR3 reads TGTGCCAGCGCGAGTGGTGTTTCGGGGCTGGGATACGAGCAGTACTTC. The chain is built from TRBV7-9 and TRBJ2-7, with D perhaps assigned TRBD1 or TRBD2 (5 bases each). Per the germline V gene, CDR1 is SEHNR and CDR2 is FQNEAQ (reference sequence). V was clipped by 8 bases and J by 4 bases, with 24 bases between them. CDR3 length: 16 amino acids.

V gene TRBV6-1 combines with J gene TRBJ1-6; tentatively, D is TRBD1 (5 bases). CDR1 MNHNS and CDR2 SASEGT come from the germline V gene. V was pared by 3 bases and J by 9 bases, with 15 bases between. The CDR3 length is 15 residues. As DNA, the CDR3 is TGTGCCAGCAGTGACGTCCAGGGCTCCCCTTCACCCCTCCACTTT. As protein: CASSDVQGSPSPLHF.

The gene calls are TRBV11-2 and TRBJ1-3, with 9 bases matching TRBD1. CDR3 length: 15 amino acids. Germline V gene data show CDR1 as SGHAT and CDR2 as FQNNGV. V dropped 5 bases and J dropped 2; count of bases not matched to a gene: 4. The CDR3 loop is CASSTRQGAGNTIYF. Written as DNA, the CDR3 is TGTGCCAGCAGCACCCGACAGGGGGCTGGAAACACCATATATTTT.

V and J are TRBV6-5 and TRBJ1-1; 7 nucleotides agree with TRBD1. V lost 7 bases to trimming and J lost 7 bases; unmatched junction nucleotides: 9. The CDR3 covers 13 residues. Germline-derived CDR1 and CDR2 are MNHEY and SVGAGI. The CDR3 loop reads CASTIRGQGEAFF. The CDR3 region has the DNA TGTGCCAGCACCATAAGGGGGCAGGGTGAAGCTTTCTTT.

Regarding this clone: Additional DNA sequences in this sample encode the identical CDR3. V is TRBV18 and J is TRBJ2-5; D remains unclear. The ends were cut back, 5 bases at V and 2 bases at J, with 6 bases in the middle. The CDR3 length is 12 residues. From germline, CDR1 is KGHSH and CDR2 LQKENI. CDR3 protein: CASSGLQETQYF. The DNA of the CDR3 is TGTGCCAGCTCAGGGCTTCAAGAGACCCAGTACTTC. Variable domain in full (rest from reference TRBV18 and TRBJ2-5): NAGVMQNPRHLVRRRGQEARLRCSPMKGHSHVYWYRQLPEEGLKFMVYLQKENIIDESGMPKERFSAEFPKEGPSILRIQQVVRGDSAAYFCASSGLQETQYFGPGTRLLVL.

The V gene is TRBV7-2, the J gene TRBJ2-3; TRBD2 is a possible D gene (6 bases). The germline V and J ends were trimmed by 1 base and 3 bases, with 11 bases remaining between them. Germline V CDR1 and CDR2: SGHTA, FQGNSA. There are 15 residues in the CDR3. The CDR3 DNA follows: TGTGCCAGCAGCTTAGAGGCGGGGCGGACAGATACGCAGTATTTT. Its protein is CASSLEAGRTDTQYF.

This chain links TRBV6-2 or TRBV6-3 with TRBJ1-5; D is unclear. Germline V CDR1 and CDR2: MNHEY, SVGEGT. V was shortened by 2 bases and J by 7 bases, with 9 bases between the two germline ends. The CDR3 covers 13 residues. The chain's CDR3 is CASSYRVGQPQHF. In DNA, the CDR3 is TGTGCCAGCAGTTACAGGGTTGGGCAGCCCCAGCATTTT.

This chain connects TRBV20-1 to TRBJ2-7; 8 bases fit TRBD1. Germline CDR1 is DFQATT and CDR2 is SNEGSKA (reference sequence). Trimming at V came to 3 bases and at J to 3 bases, leaving 10 bases not matched to a gene. The CDR3 runs 15 residues. The CDR3 DNA sequence: TGCAGTGCTAGTTTCGTCGGGACAGGCGACTACGAGCAGTACTTC. Protein product: CSASFVGTGDYEQYF.

This rearrangement joins TRBV27 to TRBJ1-6, with unresolved D. The CDR3 runs to 17 residues. Trimming shortened V by 2 bases and J by 0 bases, and 11 bases separated the two germline ends. Looked up from germline, CDR1 is MNHEY and CDR2 is SMNVEV (reference sequence). CDR3 DNA sequence: TGTGCCAGCAGTTTAATAGACGGGAGCTCCTATAATTCACCCCTCCACTTT. Residues: CASSLIDGSSYNSPLHF.

The chain employs TRBV3-1 (or the pseudogene TRBV3-2) and TRBJ1-6; 8 positions match TRBD1. This CDR3 comprises 16 residues. Trimming cost V 1 base and J 8 bases; bases outside gene matches: 7. The V gene's germline CDR1 is LGHDT and CDR2 YNNKEL (reference sequence). This CDR3 reads CASSQVNTGGYSPLHF. DNA of the CDR3: TGTGCCAGCAGCCAAGTAAATACAGGGGGTTATTCACCCCTCCACTTT.

The gene calls are TRBV12-3 or TRBV12-4 and TRBJ1-4; perhaps TRBD1 as D (5 bases). V lost 5 bases, J lost 3 bases, and 7 bases lay in between. This CDR3 is built from 13 residues. The CDR3 reads CASSLGANEKLFF. In nucleotides, the CDR3 is TGTGCCAGCAGTCTAGGGGCTAATGAAAAACTGTTTTTT.

The chain carries TRBV11-1 and TRBJ1-5; D may be TRBD1 (5 bases). Germline V CDR1 and CDR2: SGHAT, FQDESV (reference sequence). The CDR3 is 14 amino acids. Trimming removed 3 bases from V and 1 base from J, with 7 bases in between. CDR3 region: CASSFGGSNQPQHF. CDR3 DNA: TGTGCCAGCAGCTTCGGGGGAAGCAATCAGCCCCAGCATTTT.

The rearrangement uses TRBV5-5 and TRBJ1-2; D might be TRBD1 (6 bases). Between the trimmed V and J ends, which lost 0 bases and 4 bases, there was a span of 16 bases. The germline V gene has CDR1 SGHKS and CDR2 YYEKEE (reference sequence). The CDR3 is 16 residues long. The CDR3 here is CASSLVPGTGTYGYTF. DNA for the CDR3: TGTGCCAGCAGCTTGGTTCCCGGTACAGGGACCTATGGCTACACCTTC. Supplemented by reference TRBV5-5 and TRBJ1-2, the full variable domain reads DAGVTQSPTHLIKTRGQQVTLRCSPISGHKSVSWYQQVLGQGPQFIFQYYEKEERGRGNFPDRFSARQFPNYSSELNVNALLLGDSALYLCASSLVPGTGTYGYTFGSGTRLTVV.

The chain employs TRBV4-1 and TRBJ1-6; D is uncertain. From germline, CDR1 is MGHRA and CDR2 YSYEKL. There are 15 residues in the CDR3. With 4 bases removed from V and 6 bases from J, the gap between germline ends came to 13 bases. The CDR3 region has the DNA TGCGCCAGCAGCCCCGTTGACTGGTTTAATTCACCCCTCCACTTT. Its translation is CASSPVDWFNSPLHF.